Following are 30 T cell receptor beta chains from one sample sequenced in a study of monozygotic twins with inflammatory bowel disease. TCRdb re-called the 5' RACE reads, yielding one record per CDR3 amino acid sequence without DNA. In total, the table holds approximately 400,000 distinct CDR3 sequences. Input material: blood. These receptors all stem from a human donor with ulcerative colitis or Crohn's disease, or a healthy co-twin of an affected twin (not recorded which).

This chain links TRBV10-3 with TRBJ2-3; no DNA is available, so the TRBD2 call from TCRdb remains unchecked. Germline lookup yields CDR1 ENHRY and CDR2 SYGVKD. The CDR3 covers 16 residues. Here the CDR3 reads CATTEIGGGAADTQYF.

The CDR3 is CASTEGGGSYEQYF. The chain couples TRBV2 to TRBJ2-7; with no DNA, the TCRdb D assignment of TRBD2 cannot be verified. CDR1 SNHLY and CDR2 FYNNEI come from the germline V gene. This CDR3 comprises 14 residues.

The chain has TRBV4-1 and TRBJ2-7; TCRdb gives TRBD2 as the D gene, but with no DNA this cannot be confirmed. The germline gives CDR1 MGHRA, CDR2 YSYEKL. CDR3 size: 15 residues. The CDR3: CASSLTSGSSYEQYF.

This chain joins TRBV5-1 and TRBJ2-3; TCRdb names TRBD1, which stays unverified in the absence of DNA. Germline CDR1 and CDR2: SGHRS and YFSETQ. CDR3 length: 15 residues. The CDR3 protein is CASSIRDSYTDTQYF.

This chain's CDR3 is CATSDSGTGHYNEQFF. The gene calls are TRBV24-1 and TRBJ2-1; TCRdb gives TRBD1 as the D gene, but with no DNA this cannot be confirmed. The germline V gene encodes CDR1 KGHDR and CDR2 SFDVKD. The CDR3 extends over 16 amino acids.

V and J are TRBV6-2 or TRBV6-3 and TRBJ2-1; TCRdb calls TRBD1, which cannot be checked without DNA. Germline CDR1 and CDR2: MNHEY and SVGEGT. The CDR3 loop spans 14 amino acids. The CDR3 is CASSSGDALRGQFF.

This chain connects TRBV12-3 or TRBV12-4 to TRBJ2-7; no DNA is available, so the TRBD2 call from TCRdb remains unchecked. This CDR3 is 15 amino acids long. The CDR3 protein is CASSLASGLSYEQYF.

The V and J genes are TRBV27 and TRBJ2-7. The CDR3 totals 14 residues. Germline V gene data show CDR1 as MNHEY and CDR2 as SMNVEV (reference sequence). The CDR3 sequence is CASSKTARQYEQYF.

This chain uses TRBV28 with TRBJ2-7; TCRdb names TRBD2, which stays unverified in the absence of DNA. Germline-derived CDR1 and CDR2 are MDHEN and SYDVKM. CDR3 size: 13 residues. CDR3 amino acids: CASSLSRVYEQYF.

The chain has TRBV5-1 and TRBJ1-2; without DNA, the TCRdb call of TRBD1 cannot be checked. The CDR3 is 17 amino acids. The germline gives CDR1 SGHRS, CDR2 YFSETQ. The CDR3 sequence: CASSLPGRQGDGYGYTF.

The CDR3 sequence: CASSLGLTRGGINSPLHF. This sequence joins TRBV11-2 and TRBJ1-6; TCRdb lists TRBD1, though no DNA is available to test this call. CDR1 SGHAT and CDR2 FQNNGV come from the germline V gene. The CDR3 sequence is 18 residues long.

The rearrangement links TRBV20-1 to TRBJ1-6; TCRdb reports TRBD1, a call that lacks DNA to check it against. The CDR3 is made up of 14 amino acids. The germline V gene encodes CDR1 DFQATT and CDR2 SNEGSKA (reference sequence). CDR3 in amino acids: CSAPDRGNNSPLHF.

The rearrangement uses TRBV2 and TRBJ1-6. The CDR3 totals 12 residues. Germline V gene lookup returns CDR1 SNHLY and CDR2 FYNNEI. The chain's CDR3 is CASSTGNSPLHF.

This chain links TRBV5-4 with TRBJ2-6; TCRdb outputs TRBD1, but without DNA this stays unchecked. Germline loops: CDR1 SGHNT, CDR2 YYREEE (reference sequence). The CDR3 is 15 amino acids. This chain's CDR3 is CASLRGGSGANVLTF.

The chain couples TRBV19 to TRBJ1-3; TCRdb's D gene call, TRBD1, goes unchecked for lack of DNA. The CDR3 totals 14 residues. The germline CDR1 and CDR2 sequences are LNHDA and SQIVND (reference sequence). The CDR3 is CASKTGGTGNTIYF.

The rearrangement uses TRBV7-4 and TRBJ1-4. CDR1 and CDR2 from the germline V gene are SGHVT and SQSDAQ. This CDR3 spans 17 amino acids. The CDR3 loop reads CASSSDLEGRANEKLFF.

The chain recombines TRBV7-6 with TRBJ2-2; there is no DNA to check the TCRdb D call of TRBD1. Germline V gene lookup returns CDR1 SGHVS and CDR2 FNYEAQ. The CDR3 is made up of 16 amino acids. CDR3 amino acids: CASSLETGGPTGELFF.

This chain links TRBV30 with TRBJ1-1. CDR1 GTSNPN and CDR2 SVGIG come from the germline V gene (reference sequence). The CDR3 consists of 13 residues. CDR3 region: CAWSYNSGSEAFF.

The chain joins TRBV5-1 to TRBJ2-1; TCRdb's D call, TRBD2, is unchecked because there is no DNA. The CDR3 sequence is 17 residues long. Germline V gene sequence: CDR1 SGHRS, CDR2 YFSETQ. The CDR3 reads CASSVLAGGTLDNEQFF.

The rearrangement uses TRBV27 and TRBJ2-1; TCRdb's D gene call, TRBD2, goes unchecked for lack of DNA. The CDR3 covers 16 residues. Germline V gene lookup returns CDR1 MNHEY and CDR2 SMNVEV (reference sequence). The CDR3 is CASSLWSLAGHNEQFF.

The chain combines TRBV30 with TRBJ2-3. The CDR3 consists of 15 residues. The V gene's germline CDR1 is GTSNPN and CDR2 SVGIG (reference sequence). CDR3 sequence reads: CAWSWIATSTDTQYF.

The rearrangement links TRBV18 to TRBJ2-1; absent DNA, TCRdb's TRBD2 call cannot be checked. This CDR3 spans 16 amino acids. Germline V gene data show CDR1 as KGHSH and CDR2 as LQKENI. CDR3 region: CASSPAAGGQGNEQFF.

The chain couples TRBV20-1 to TRBJ2-7; absent DNA, TCRdb's TRBD2 call cannot be checked. The CDR3 spans 15 residues. Germline V gives CDR1 DFQATT, CDR2 SNEGSKA (reference sequence). The CDR3 protein is CSARSWGTATYEQYF.

This chain connects TRBV21-1 to TRBJ2-5. TRBV21-1 is reported as a pseudogene. The CDR3 length is 12 residues. The CDR3 sequence is CASSKREETQYF.

The chain employs TRBV19 and TRBJ2-1; as DNA is missing, the TRBD1 call by TCRdb cannot be tested. Germline V gene lookup returns CDR1 LNHDA and CDR2 SQIVND (reference sequence). This CDR3 has 14 amino acids. CDR3: CASSIAGQHNEQFF.

The gene calls are TRBV7-9 and TRBJ2-4. CDR3 length: 17 amino acids. The germline V gene has CDR1 SEHNR and CDR2 FQNEAQ (reference sequence). CDR3 amino acids: CASSISGLFRAKNIQYF. The whole variable domain, filled in from reference TRBV7-9 and TRBJ2-4, reads DTGVSQNPRHKITKRGQNVTFRCDPISEHNRLYWYRQTLGQGPEFLTYFQNEAQLEKSRLLSDRFSAERPKGSFSTLEIQRTEQGDSAMYLCASSISGLFRAKNIQYFGAGTRLSVL.

This chain joins TRBV20-1 and TRBJ2-1; checking the TCRdb D call of TRBD1 is not possible without DNA. Germline CDR1 DFQATT, CDR2 SNEGSKA (reference sequence). CDR3 size: 13 residues. CDR3: CSARRAWDNEQFF.

The rearrangement links TRBV20-1 to TRBJ1-1. This CDR3 is built from 14 residues. From germline, CDR1 is DFQATT and CDR2 SNEGSKA (reference sequence). The chain's CDR3 is CSVFRRDSRTEAFF.

The chain has TRBV6-1 and TRBJ2-6; there is no DNA to check the TCRdb D call of TRBD1. CDR3 size: 14 residues. Germline assignment: CDR1 MNHNS and CDR2 SASEGT. The CDR3 sequence: CASRQGGGANVLTF.

The V call is TRBV7-3, the J call TRBJ2-3; the TCRdb call, TRBD2, lacks DNA for checking. Per the germline V gene, CDR1 is SGHTA and CDR2 is FQGTGA. The CDR3 is made up of 15 amino acids. The CDR3 protein is CASSLRPAGTDTQYF. The full variable domain, completed using reference TRBV7-3 and TRBJ2-3, is GAGVSQTPSNKVTEKGKYVELRCDPISGHTALYWYRQSLGQGPEFLIYFQGTGAADDSGLPNDRFFAVRPEGSVSTLKIQRTERGDSAVYLCASSLRPAGTDTQYFGPGTRLTVL.